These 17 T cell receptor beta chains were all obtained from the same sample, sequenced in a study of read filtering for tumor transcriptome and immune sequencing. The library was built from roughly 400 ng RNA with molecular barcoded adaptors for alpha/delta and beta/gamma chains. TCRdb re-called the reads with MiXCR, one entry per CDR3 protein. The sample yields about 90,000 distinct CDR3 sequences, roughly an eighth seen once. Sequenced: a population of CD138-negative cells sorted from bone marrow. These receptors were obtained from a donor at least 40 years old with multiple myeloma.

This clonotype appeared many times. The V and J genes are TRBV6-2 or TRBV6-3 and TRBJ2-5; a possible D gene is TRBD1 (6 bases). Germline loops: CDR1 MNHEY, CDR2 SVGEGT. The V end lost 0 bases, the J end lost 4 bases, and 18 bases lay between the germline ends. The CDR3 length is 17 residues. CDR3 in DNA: TGTGCCAGCAGTTACTCGCTGGGGGCCAGAGGTGGAGAGACCCAGTACTTC. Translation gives CASSYSLGARGGETQYF.

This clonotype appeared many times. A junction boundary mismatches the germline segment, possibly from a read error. The CDR3: CASSLGQYRLGNTGELFF. The CDR3, as DNA: TGCGCCAGCAGTTTGGGACAGTATCGATTGGGGAACACCGGGGAGCTGTTTTTT. V gene TRBV5-1 combines with J gene TRBJ2-2; TRBD1 aligns across 7 bases. The CDR3 is 18 amino acids. Germline lookup yields CDR1 SGHRS and CDR2 YFSETQ.

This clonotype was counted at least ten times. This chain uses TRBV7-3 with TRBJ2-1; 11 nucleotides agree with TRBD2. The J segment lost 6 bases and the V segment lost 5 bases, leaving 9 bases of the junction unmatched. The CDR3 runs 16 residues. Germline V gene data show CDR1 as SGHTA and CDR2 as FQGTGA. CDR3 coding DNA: TGTGCCAGCAGCCCGATAGCGGGAGGGCCCGGCAATGAGCAGTTCTTC. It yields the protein CASSPIAGGPGNEQFF.

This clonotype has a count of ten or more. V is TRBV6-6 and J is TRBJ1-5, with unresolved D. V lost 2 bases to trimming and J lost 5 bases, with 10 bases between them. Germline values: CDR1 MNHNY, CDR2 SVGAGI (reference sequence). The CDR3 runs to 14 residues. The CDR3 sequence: CASSYLAGHQPQHF. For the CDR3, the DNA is TGTGCCAGCAGTTACCTGGCAGGCCATCAGCCCCAGCATTTT.

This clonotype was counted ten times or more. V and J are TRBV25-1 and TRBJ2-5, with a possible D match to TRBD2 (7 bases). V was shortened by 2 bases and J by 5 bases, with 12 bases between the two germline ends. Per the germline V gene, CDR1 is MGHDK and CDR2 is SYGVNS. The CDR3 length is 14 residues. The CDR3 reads CASSEQGGGETQYF. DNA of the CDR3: TGTGCCAGCAGTGAACAGGGAGGGGGGGAGACCCAGTACTTC.

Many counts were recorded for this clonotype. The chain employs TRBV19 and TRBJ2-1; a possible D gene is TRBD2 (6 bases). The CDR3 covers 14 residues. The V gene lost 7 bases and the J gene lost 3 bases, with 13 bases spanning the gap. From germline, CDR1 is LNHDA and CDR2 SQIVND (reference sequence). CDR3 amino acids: CASIREGGYNEQFF. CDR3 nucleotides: TGTGCCAGTATCCGAGAGGGAGGCTACAATGAGCAGTTCTTC.

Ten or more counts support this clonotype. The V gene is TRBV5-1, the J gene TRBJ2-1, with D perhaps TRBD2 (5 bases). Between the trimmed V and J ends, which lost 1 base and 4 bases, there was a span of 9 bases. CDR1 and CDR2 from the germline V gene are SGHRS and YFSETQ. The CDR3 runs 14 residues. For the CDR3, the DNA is TGCGCCAGCAGCTTGCTGGACTTTTACAATGAGCAGTTCTTC. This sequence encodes CASSLLDFYNEQFF.

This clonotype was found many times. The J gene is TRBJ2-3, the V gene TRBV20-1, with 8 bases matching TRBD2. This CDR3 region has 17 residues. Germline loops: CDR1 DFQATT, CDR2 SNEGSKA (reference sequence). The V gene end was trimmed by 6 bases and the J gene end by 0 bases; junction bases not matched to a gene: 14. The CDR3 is CSAYLAGGALSTDTQYF. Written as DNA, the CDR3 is TGCAGTGCCTACCTAGCGGGCGGGGCCCTAAGCACAGATACGCAGTATTTT.

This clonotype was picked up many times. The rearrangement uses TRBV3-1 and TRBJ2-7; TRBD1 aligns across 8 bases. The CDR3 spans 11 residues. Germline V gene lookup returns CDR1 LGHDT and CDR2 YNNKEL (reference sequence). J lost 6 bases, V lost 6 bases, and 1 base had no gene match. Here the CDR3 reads CASRGQAEQYF. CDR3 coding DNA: TGTGCCAGCAGGGGACAGGCCGAGCAGTACTTC.

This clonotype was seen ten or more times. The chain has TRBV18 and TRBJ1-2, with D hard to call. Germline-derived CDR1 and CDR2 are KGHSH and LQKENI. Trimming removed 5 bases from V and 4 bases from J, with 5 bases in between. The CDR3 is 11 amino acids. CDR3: CASSTRYGYTF. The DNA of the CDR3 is TGTGCCAGCTCAACTCGCTATGGCTACACCTTC.

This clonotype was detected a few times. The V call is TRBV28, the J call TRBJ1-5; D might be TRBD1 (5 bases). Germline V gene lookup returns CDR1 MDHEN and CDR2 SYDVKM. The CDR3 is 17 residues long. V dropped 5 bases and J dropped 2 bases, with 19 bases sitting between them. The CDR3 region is CASSPQWGVGGNQPQHF. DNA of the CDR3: TGTGCCAGCAGTCCCCAGTGGGGGGTCGGCGGCAATCAGCCCCAGCATTTT.

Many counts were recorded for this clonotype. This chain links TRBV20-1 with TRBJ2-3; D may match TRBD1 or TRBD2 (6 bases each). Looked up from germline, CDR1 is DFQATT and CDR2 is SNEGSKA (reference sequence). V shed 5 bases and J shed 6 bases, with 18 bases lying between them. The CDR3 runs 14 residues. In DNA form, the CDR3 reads TGCAGTGCTCGTGGGGGCGGGAATCGGGATACGCAGTATTTT. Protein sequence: CSARGGGNRDTQYF.

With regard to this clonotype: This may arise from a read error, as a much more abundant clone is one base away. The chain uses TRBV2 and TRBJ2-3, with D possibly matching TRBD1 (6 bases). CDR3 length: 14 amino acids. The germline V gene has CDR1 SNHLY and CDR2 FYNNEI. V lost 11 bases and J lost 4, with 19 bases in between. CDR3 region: CAGIETGRADTQYF. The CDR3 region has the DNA TGTGCCGGCATCGAGACAGGTAGAGCAGATACGCAGTATTTT.

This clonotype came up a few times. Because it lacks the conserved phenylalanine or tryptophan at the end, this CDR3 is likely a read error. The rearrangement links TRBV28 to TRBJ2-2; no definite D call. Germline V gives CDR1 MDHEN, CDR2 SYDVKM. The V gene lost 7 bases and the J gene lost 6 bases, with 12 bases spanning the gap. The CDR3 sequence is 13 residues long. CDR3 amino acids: CASIDGYAGELFL. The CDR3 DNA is TGTGCCAGCATAGATGGGTATGCCGGGGAGCTGTTTCTT.

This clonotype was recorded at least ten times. The CDR3 region is CASSLNRETQYF. The CDR3 DNA reads TGTGCCAGCAGCTTGAATAGAGAGACCCAGTACTTC. The chain links TRBV7-2 to TRBJ2-5; D remains unclear. Trimming stripped 3 bases from V and 4 bases from J, with 6 bases between. The CDR3 consists of 12 residues. Germline CDR1 reads SGHTA; CDR2 reads FQGNSA.

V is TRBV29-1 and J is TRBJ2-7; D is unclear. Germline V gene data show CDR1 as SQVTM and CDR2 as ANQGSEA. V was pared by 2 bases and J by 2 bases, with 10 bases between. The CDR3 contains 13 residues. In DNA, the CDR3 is TGCAGCGTTGAACTATCGAGTACCTACGAGCAGTACTTC. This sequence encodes CSVELSSTYEQYF.

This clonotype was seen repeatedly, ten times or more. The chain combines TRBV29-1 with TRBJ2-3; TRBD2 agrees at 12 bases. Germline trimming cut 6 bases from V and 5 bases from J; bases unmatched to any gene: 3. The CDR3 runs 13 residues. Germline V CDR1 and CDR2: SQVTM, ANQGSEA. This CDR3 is CSVRTSGEDTQYF. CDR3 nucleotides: TGCAGCGTGCGGACTAGCGGGGAAGATACGCAGTATTTT.